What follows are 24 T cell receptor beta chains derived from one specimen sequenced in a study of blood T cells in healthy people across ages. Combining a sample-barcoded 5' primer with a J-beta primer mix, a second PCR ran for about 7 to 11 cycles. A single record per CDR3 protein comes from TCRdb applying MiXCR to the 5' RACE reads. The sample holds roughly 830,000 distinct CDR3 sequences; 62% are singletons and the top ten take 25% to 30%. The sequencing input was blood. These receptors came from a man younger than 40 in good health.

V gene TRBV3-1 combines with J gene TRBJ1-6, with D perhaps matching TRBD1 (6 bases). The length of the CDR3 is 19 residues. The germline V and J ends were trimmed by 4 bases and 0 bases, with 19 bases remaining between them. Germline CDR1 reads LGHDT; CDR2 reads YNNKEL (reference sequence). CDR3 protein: CASSRGTGISSSYNSPLHF. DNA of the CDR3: TGTGCCAGCAGCCGAGGCACAGGGATTTCCAGCTCCTATAATTCACCCCTCCACTTT.

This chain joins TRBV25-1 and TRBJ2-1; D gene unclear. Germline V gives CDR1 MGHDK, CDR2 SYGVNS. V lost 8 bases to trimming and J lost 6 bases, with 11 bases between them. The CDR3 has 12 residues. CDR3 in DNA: TGTGCCAGCGACTCCCTCCTCAATGAGCAGTTCTTC. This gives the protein CASDSLLNEQFF.

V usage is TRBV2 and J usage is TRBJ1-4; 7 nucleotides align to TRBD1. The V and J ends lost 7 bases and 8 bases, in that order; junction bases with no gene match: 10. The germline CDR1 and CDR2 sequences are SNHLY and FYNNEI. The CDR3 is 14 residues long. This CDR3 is CASTLGTVKEKLFF. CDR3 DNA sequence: TGTGCCAGCACACTCGGGACAGTCAAAGAAAAACTGTTTTTT.

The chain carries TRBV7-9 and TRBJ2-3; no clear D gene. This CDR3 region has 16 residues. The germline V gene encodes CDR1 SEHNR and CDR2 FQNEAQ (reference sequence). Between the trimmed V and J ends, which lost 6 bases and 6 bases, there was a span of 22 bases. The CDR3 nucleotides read TGTGCCAGCAGAGGCCGGGTCCCGCCGGATTGGGATACGCAGTATTTT. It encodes CASRGRVPPDWDTQYF.

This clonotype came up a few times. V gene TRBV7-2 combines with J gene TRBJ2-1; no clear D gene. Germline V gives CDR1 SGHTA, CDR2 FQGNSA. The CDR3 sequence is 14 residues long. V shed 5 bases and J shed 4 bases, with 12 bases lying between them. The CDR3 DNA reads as TGTGCCAGCAGCCCCTCTACCGAATACAATGAGCAGTTCTTC. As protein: CASSPSTEYNEQFF.

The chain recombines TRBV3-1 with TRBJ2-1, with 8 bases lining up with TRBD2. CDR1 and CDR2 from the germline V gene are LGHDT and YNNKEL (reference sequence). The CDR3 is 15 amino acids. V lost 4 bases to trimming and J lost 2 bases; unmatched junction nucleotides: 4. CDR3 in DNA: TGTGCCAGCAGCCTAGCGGGGTACCCCTACAATGAGCAGTTCTTC. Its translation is CASSLAGYPYNEQFF.

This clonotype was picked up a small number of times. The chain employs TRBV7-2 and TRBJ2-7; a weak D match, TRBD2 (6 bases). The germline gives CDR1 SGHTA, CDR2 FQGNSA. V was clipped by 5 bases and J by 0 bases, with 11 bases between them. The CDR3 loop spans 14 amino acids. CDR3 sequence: CASSPMGLSYEQYF. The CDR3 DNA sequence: TGTGCCAGCAGCCCCATGGGACTCTCCTACGAGCAGTACTTC.

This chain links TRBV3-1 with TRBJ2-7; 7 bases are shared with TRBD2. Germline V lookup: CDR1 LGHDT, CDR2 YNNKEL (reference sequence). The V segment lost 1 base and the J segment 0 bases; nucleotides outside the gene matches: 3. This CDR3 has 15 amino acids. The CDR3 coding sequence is TGTGCCAGCAGCCAAGGGGGACTAAGCTCCTACGAGCAGTACTTC. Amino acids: CASSQGGLSSYEQYF.

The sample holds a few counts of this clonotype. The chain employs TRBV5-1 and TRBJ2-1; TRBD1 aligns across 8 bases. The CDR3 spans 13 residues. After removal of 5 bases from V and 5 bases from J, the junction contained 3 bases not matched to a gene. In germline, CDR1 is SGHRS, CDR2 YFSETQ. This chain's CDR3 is CASRQGADNEQFF. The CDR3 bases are TGCGCCAGCAGGCAGGGGGCCGACAATGAGCAGTTCTTC.

The CDR3 DNA reads as TGTGCCAGCAGCGGGAAGAGGTACCAAGAGACCCAGTACTTC. Translating gives CASSGKRYQETQYF. The chain employs TRBV7-2 and TRBJ2-5, with D unclear. Trimming pared 5 bases from V and 0 bases from J, leaving 10 bases between. This CDR3 is built from 14 residues. Germline V CDR1 and CDR2: SGHTA, FQGNSA.

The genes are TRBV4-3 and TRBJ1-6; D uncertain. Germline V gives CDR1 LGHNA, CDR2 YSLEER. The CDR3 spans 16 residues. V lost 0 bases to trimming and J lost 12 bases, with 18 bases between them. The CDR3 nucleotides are TGCGCCAGCAGCCAAGATTCTTGGAACCGCCGTAGACCCCTCCACTTT. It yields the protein CASSQDSWNRRRPLHF.

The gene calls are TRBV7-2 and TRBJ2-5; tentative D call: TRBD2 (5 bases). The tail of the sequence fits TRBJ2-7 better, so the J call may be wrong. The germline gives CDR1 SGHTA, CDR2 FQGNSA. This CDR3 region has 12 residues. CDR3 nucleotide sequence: TGTGCCAGCAGCTTCAATCGGGGCGAGCAGTACTTC. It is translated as CASSFNRGEQYF.

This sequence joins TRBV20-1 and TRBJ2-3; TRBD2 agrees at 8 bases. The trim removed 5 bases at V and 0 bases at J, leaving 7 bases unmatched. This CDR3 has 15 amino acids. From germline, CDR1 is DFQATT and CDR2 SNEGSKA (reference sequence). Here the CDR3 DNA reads TGCAGTGCTTCCCAAACGGGGGGGAGCACAGATACGCAGTATTTT. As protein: CSASQTGGSTDTQYF.

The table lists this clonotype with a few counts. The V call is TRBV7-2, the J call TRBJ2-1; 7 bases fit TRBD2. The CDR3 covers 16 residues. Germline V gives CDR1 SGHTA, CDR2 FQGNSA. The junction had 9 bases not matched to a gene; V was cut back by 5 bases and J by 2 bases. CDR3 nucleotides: TGTGCCAGCAGCCCTGTGGGGGGGTTTACCTACAATGAGCAGTTCTTC. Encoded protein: CASSPVGGFTYNEQFF. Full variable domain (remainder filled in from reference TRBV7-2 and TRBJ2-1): GAGVSQSPSNKVTEKGKDVELRCDPISGHTALYWYRQSLGQGLEFLIYFQGNSAPDKSGLPSDRFSAERTGGSVSTLTIQRTQQEDSAVYLCASSPVGGFTYNEQFFGPGTRLTVL.

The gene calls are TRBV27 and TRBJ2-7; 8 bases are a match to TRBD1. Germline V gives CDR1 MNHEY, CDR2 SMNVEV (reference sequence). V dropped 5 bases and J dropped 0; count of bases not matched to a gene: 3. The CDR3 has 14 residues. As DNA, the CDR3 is TGTGCCAGCAGTACAGGGGGGAGCTCCTACGAGCAGTACTTC. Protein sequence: CASSTGGSSYEQYF.

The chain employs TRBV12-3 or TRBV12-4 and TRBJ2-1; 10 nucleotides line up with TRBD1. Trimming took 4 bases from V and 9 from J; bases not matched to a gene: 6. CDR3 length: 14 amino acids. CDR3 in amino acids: CASSYGDRGPEQFF. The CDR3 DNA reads TGTGCCAGCAGTTATGGGGACAGGGGCCCTGAGCAGTTCTTC.

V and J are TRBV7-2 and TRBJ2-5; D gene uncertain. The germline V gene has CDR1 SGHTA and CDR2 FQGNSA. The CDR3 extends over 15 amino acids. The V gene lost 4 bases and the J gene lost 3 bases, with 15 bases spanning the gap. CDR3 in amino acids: CASSSIHVGKETQYF. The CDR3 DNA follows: TGTGCCAGCAGCTCGATACACGTGGGGAAAGAGACCCAGTACTTC.

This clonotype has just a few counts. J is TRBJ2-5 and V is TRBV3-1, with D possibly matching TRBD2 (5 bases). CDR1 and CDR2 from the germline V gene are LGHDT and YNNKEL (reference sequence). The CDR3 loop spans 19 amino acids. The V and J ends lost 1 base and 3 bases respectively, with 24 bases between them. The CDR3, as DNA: TGTGCCAGCAGCCAAGTAAGCCCCTTTGGGCTAGCCGACGAAGAGACCCAGTACTTC. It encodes CASSQVSPFGLADEETQYF.

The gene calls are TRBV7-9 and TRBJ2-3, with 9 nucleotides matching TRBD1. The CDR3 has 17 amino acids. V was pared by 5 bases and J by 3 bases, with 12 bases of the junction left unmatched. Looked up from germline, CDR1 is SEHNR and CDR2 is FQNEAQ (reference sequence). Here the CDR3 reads CASSLNRGRFVTDTQYF. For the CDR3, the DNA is TGTGCCAGCAGCCTGAACAGGGGGCGATTTGTGACAGATACGCAGTATTTT.

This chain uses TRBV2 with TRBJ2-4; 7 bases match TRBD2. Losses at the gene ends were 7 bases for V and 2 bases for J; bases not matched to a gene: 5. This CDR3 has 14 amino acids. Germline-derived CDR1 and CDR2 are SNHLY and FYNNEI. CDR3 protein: CASMGEGSKNIQYF. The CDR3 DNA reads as TGTGCCAGCATGGGGGAGGGGTCCAAAAACATTCAGTACTTC.

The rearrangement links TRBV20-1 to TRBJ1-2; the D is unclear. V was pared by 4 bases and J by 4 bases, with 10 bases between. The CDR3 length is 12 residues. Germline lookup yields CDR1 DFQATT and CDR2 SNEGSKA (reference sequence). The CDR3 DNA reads TGCAGTGCTACCGGACGGTCCTATGGCTACACCTTC. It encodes CSATGRSYGYTF.

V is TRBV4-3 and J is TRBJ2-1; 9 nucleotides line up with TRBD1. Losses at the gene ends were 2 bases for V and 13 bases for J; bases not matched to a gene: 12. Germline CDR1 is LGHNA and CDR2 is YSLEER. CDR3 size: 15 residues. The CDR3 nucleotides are TGCGCCAGCAGCCAACTGGACAGGGGTGGCGAGACCCAGTTCTTC. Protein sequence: CASSQLDRGGETQFF.

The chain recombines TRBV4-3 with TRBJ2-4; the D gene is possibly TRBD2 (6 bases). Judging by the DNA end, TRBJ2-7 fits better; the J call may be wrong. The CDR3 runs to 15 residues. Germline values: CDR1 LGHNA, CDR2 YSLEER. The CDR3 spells CASSQDVAVYYEQYF. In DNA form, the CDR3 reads TGCGCCAGCAGCCAAGATGTAGCGGTCTACTACGAGCAGTACTTC.

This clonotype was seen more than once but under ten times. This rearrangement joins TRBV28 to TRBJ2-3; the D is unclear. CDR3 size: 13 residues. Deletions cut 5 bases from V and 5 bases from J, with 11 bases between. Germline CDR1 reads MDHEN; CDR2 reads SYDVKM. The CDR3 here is CASSQPPIDTQYF. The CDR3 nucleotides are TGTGCCAGCAGTCAGCCCCCAATAGATACGCAGTATTTT.